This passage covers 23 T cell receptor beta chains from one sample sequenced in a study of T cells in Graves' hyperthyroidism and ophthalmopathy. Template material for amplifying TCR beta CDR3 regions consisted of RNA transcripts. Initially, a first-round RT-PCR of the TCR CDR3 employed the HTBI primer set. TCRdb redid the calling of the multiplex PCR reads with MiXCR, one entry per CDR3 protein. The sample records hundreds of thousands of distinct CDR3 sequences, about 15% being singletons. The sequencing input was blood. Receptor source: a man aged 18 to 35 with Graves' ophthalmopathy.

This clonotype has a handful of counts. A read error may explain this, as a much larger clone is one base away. The CDR3 bases are TGTGCCAGCAGTGCTGGTAGTATTAACACTGAAGCTTTCTTT. Translated, it gives CASSAGSINTEAFF. J is TRBJ1-1 and V is TRBV2; D gene ambiguous. The CDR3 length is 14 residues. V lost 4 bases and J lost 2, with 11 bases in between. Germline lookup yields CDR1 SNHLY and CDR2 FYNNEI.

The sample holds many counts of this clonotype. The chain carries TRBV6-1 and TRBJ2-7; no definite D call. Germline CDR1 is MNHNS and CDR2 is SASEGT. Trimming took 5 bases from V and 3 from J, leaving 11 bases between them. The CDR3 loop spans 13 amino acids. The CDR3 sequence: CASSPTLDYEQYF. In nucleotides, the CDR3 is TGTGCCAGCAGTCCTACGCTGGACTACGAGCAGTACTTC.

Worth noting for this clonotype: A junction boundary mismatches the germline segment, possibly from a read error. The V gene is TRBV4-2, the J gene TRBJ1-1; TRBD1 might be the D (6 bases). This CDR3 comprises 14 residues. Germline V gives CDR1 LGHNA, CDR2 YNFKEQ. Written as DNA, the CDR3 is TGTACCAGCAGCCAAGAAGGGGGGTACACTGAAGCTTTCTTT. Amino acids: CTSSQEGGYTEAFF.

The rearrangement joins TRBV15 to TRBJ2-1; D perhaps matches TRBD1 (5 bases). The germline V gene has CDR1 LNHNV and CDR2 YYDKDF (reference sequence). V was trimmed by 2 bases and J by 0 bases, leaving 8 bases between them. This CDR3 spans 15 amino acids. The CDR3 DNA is TGTGCCACCAGCAGACCCGACAGCTCCTACAATGAGCAGTTCTTC. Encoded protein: CATSRPDSSYNEQFF.

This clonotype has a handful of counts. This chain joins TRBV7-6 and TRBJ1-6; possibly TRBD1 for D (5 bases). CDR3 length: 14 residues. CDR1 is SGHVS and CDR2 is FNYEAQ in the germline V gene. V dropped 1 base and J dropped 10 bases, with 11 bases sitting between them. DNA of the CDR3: TGTGCCAGCAGCTTAGGGATCGGGGGATCACCCCTCCACTTT. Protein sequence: CASSLGIGGSPLHF.

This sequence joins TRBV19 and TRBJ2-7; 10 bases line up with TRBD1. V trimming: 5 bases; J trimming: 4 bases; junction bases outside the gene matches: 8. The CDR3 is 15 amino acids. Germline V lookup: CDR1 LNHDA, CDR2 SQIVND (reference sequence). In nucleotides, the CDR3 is TGTGCCAGTAGTTCCGGGACAGGGGTTTGGTACGAGCAGTACTTC. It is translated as CASSSGTGVWYEQYF. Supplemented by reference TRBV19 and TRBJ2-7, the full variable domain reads DGGITQSPKYLFRKEGQNVTLSCEQNLNHDAMYWYRQDPGQGLRLIYYSQIVNDFQKGDIAEGYSVSREKKESFPLTVTSAQKNPTAFYLCASSSGTGVWYEQYFGPGTRLTVT.

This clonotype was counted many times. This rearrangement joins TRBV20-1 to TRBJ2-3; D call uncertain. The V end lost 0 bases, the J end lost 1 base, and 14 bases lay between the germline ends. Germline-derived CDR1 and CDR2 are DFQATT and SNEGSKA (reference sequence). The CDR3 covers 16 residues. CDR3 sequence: CSARDVQALGTDTQYF. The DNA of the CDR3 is TGCAGTGCTAGAGATGTCCAGGCTCTAGGCACAGATACGCAGTATTTT.

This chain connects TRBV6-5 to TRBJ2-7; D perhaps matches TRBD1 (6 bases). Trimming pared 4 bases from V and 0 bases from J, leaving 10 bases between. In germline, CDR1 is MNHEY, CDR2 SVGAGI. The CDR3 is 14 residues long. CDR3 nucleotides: TGTGCCAGCAGTTTCGACAGGTCCTCCTACGAGCAGTACTTC. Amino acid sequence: CASSFDRSSYEQYF.

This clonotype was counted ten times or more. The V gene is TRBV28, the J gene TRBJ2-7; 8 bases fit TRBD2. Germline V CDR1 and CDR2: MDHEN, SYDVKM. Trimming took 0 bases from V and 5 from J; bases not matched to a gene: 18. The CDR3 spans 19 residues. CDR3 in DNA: TGTGCCAGCAGTTTATGTATGTGTCGGGACGGGACTAGACCCCACGAGCAGTACTTC. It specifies CASSLCMCRDGTRPHEQYF.

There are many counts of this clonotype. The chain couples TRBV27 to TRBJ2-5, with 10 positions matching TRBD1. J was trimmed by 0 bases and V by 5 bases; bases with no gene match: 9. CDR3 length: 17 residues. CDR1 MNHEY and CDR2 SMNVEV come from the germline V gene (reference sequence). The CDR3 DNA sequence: TGTGCCAGCAGTCATTACGAGGACAGGGGGTACCAAGAGACCCAGTACTTC. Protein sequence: CASSHYEDRGYQETQYF.

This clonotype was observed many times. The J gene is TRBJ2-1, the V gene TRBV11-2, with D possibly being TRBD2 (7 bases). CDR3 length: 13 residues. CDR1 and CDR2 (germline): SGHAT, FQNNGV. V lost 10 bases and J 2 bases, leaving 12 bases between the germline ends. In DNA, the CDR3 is TGTGCCACCAAGGGGGGGCCCTACAATGAGCAGTTCTTC. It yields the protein CATKGGPYNEQFF.

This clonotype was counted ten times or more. CDR3 region: CASSKSGISYEQYF. The CDR3 coding sequence is TGTGCCAGCAGCAAAAGCGGGATCTCCTACGAGCAGTACTTC. V is TRBV7-2 and J is TRBJ2-7; 7 positions match TRBD2. Trimming cost V 5 bases and J 0 bases; bases outside gene matches: 4. CDR3 length: 14 amino acids. Germline assignment: CDR1 SGHTA and CDR2 FQGNSA.

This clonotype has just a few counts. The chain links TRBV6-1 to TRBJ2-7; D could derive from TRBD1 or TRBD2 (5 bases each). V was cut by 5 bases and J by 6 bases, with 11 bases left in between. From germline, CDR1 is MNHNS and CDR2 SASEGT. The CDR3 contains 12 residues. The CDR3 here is CASSLLGTEQYF. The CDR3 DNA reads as TGTGCCAGCAGTCTGCTGGGGACCGAGCAGTACTTC.

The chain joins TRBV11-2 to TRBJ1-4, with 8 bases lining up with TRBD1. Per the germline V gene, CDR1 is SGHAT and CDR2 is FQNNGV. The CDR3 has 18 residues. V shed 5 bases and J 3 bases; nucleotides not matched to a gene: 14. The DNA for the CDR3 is TGTGCCAGCAGCGGAGGACGGACAGGGAGTTCTGCTAATGAAAAACTGTTTTTT. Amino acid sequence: CASSGGRTGSSANEKLFF.

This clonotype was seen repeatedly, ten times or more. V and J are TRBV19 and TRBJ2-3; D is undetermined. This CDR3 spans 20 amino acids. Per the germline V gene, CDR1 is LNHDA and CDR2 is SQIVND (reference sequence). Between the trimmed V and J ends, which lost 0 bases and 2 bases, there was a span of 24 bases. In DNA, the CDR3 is TGTGCCAGTAGTATAGATCCCCCTGCCCTTACAGCCGGGCTCACAGATACGCAGTATTTT. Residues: CASSIDPPALTAGLTDTQYF.

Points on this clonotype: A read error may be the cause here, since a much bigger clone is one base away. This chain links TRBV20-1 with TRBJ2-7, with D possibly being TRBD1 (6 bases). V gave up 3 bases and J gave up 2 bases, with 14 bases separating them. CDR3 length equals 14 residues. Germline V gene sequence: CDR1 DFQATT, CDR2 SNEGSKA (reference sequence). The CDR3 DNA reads TGCAGTGCTAGCGGGACACACGCGGCCTACGAGCAGTACTTC. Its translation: CSASGTHAAYEQYF.

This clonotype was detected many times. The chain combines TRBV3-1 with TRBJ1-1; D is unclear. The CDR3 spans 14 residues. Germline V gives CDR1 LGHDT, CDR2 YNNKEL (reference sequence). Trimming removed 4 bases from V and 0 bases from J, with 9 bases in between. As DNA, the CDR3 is TGTGCCAGCAGCCTCCGGCGGTTGAACACTGAAGCTTTCTTT. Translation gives CASSLRRLNTEAFF.

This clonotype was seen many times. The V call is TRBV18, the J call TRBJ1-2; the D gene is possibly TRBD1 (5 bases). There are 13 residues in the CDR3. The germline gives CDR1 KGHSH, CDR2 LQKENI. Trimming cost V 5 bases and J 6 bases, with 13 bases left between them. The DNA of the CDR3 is TGTGCCAGCTCAGGGGACTCCGGGGATGGCTACACCTTC. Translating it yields CASSGDSGDGYTF.

The CDR3 spells CASSLSGRLVTSYEQYF. The CDR3 nucleotides read TGTGCCAGCAGCTTATCCGGGCGCCTAGTCACCTCCTACGAGCAGTACTTC. This chain connects TRBV7-9 to TRBJ2-7; D is ambiguous. Germline-derived CDR1 and CDR2 are SEHNR and FQNEAQ (reference sequence). The CDR3 has 17 residues. Trimming took 2 bases from V and 0 from J, leaving 17 bases between them.

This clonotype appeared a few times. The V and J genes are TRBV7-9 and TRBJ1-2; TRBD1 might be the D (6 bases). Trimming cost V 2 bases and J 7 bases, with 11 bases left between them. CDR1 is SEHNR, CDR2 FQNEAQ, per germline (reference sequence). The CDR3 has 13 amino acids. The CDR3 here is CASSLQGQGGYTF. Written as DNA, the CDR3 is TGTGCCAGCAGCTTACAGGGGCAGGGTGGCTACACCTTC.

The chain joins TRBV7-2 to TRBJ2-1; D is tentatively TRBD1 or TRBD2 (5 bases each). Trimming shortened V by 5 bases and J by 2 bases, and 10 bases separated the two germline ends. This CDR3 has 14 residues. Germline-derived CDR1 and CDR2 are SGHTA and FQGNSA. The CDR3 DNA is TGTGCCAGCAGCCCTACGGGACCCTACAATGAGCAGTTCTTC. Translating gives CASSPTGPYNEQFF.

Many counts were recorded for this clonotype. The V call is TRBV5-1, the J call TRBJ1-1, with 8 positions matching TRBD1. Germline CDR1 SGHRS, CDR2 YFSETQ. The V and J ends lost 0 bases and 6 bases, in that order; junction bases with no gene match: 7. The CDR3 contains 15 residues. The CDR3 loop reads CASSLEFQGASEAFF. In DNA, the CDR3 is TGCGCCAGCAGCTTGGAGTTTCAGGGGGCCTCTGAAGCTTTCTTT.

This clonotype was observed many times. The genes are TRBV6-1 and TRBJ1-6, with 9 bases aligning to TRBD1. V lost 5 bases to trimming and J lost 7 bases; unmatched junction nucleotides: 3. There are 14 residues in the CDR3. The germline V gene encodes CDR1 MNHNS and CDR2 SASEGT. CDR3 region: CASSWDRDNSPLHF. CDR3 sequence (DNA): TGTGCCAGCAGTTGGGACAGGGACAATTCACCCCTCCACTTT.